What follows are 14 T cell receptor beta chains derived from one specimen sequenced in a study of blood T cell repertoires in COVID-19. Using immunoSEQ multiplex PCR, the repertoire was profiled, and TCRdb retains in-frame clones only, with some absent. The sample contains some 260,000 clones, approximately 88% of which appear only once. The sample consisted of peripheral blood. These receptor sequences come from a woman in her 30s with acute or convalescent COVID-19.

The chain links TRBV11-3 to TRBJ2-7, with 7 bases identical to TRBD1. The CDR3 covers 14 residues. After removal of 5 bases from V and 0 bases from J, the junction contained 4 bases not matched to a gene. Germline V gives CDR1 SGHNT, CDR2 YENEEA. CDR3 bases: TGTGCCAGCAGCCGGGACAGTCCCTCCTACGAGCAGTACTTC. It translates to CASSRDSPSYEQYF.

The chain employs TRBV6-2 or TRBV6-3 and TRBJ2-1, with a tentative D call TRBD2 (6 bases). The V end lost 5 bases, the J end lost 6 bases, and 11 bases lay between the germline ends. The CDR3 has 13 amino acids. Germline assignment: CDR1 MNHEY and CDR2 SVGEGT. Here the CDR3 reads CASSPTSRNEQFF. The DNA for the CDR3 is TGTGCCAGCAGTCCGACTAGTCGCAATGAGCAGTTCTTC.

V and J are TRBV5-1 and TRBJ1-4, with D unclear. Germline V gives CDR1 SGHRS, CDR2 YFSETQ. The CDR3 sequence is 14 residues long. Between the trimmed V and J ends, which lost 4 bases and 4 bases, there was a span of 11 bases. The CDR3 region is CASSPDGVNEKLFF. CDR3 bases: TGCGCCAGCAGCCCCGACGGAGTTAATGAAAAACTGTTTTTT.

This chain links TRBV2 with TRBJ2-1, with TRBD2 matching over 12 bases. This CDR3 has 14 amino acids. Per germline, CDR1 SNHLY and CDR2 FYNNEI. Trimming cost V 5 bases and J 15 bases; bases outside gene matches: 11. This CDR3 is CASSRLAGEGTRFF. As DNA, the CDR3 is TGTGCCAGCAGTCGACTAGCGGGAGAAGGGACGAGGTTCTTC.

The V and J genes are TRBV3-1 (or the pseudogene TRBV3-2) and TRBJ2-1; 12 positions agree with TRBD2. Unmatched junction bases numbered 4, after V lost 3 bases and J lost 1 base. Germline CDR1 is LGHDT and CDR2 is YNNKEL (reference sequence). This CDR3 has 17 amino acids. For the CDR3, the DNA is TGTGCCAGCAGCCACGGACTAGCGGGAAGGTCCTACAATGAGCAGTTCTTC. The encoded protein is CASSHGLAGRSYNEQFF.

The rearrangement joins TRBV18 to TRBJ2-7; a weak D match, TRBD1 (7 bases). In germline, CDR1 is KGHSH, CDR2 LQKENI. This CDR3 is built from 13 residues. Between the trimmed V and J ends, which lost 5 bases and 6 bases, there was a span of 14 bases. The CDR3 nucleotides are TGTGCCAGCTCAGCCCGACAGGGAGGCGAGCAGTACTTC. Protein product: CASSARQGGEQYF.

This chain joins TRBV30 and TRBJ2-7; 10 bases agree with TRBD2. Germline V gene lookup returns CDR1 GTSNPN and CDR2 SVGIG (reference sequence). This CDR3 region has 14 residues. V trimming: 3 bases; J trimming: 5 bases; junction bases outside the gene matches: 7. This CDR3 is CAWRNLAGEHEQYF. The CDR3 coding sequence is TGTGCCTGGAGGAACCTAGCGGGAGAACACGAGCAGTACTTC.

This clone was seen only a few times. Different DNA sequences within this sample yield the same CDR3. The CDR3 bases are TGCAGTGCTAGTTGGCAGGGCGGTCAGCCCCAGCATTTT. Amino acids: CSASWQGGQPQHF. The rearrangement links TRBV20-1 to TRBJ1-5; possibly TRBD1 for D (5 bases). Trimming took off 3 bases at V and 6 bases at J, with 12 bases between the two ends. The CDR3 runs 13 residues. In germline, CDR1 is DFQATT, CDR2 SNEGSKA (reference sequence).

Remarks on this clone: The same CDR3 is also encoded by other DNA sequences in this sample. This chain connects TRBV30 to TRBJ1-2; tentatively, D is TRBD1 (6 bases). CDR3 length: 11 residues. Germline V gene sequence: CDR1 GTSNPN, CDR2 SVGIG (reference sequence). Trimming pared 3 bases from V and 5 bases from J, leaving 7 bases between. The CDR3: CAWRQGYGYTF. In DNA form, the CDR3 reads TGTGCCTGGAGACAGGGATATGGCTACACCTTC.

V usage is TRBV12-3 or TRBV12-4 and J usage is TRBJ2-7; 9 positions match TRBD2. The CDR3 covers 13 residues. With 6 bases clipped from V and 7 bases from J, the junction kept 7 bases outside the gene matches. This chain's CDR3 is CASSSGTSIEQYF. The CDR3 bases are TGTGCCAGCAGCTCCGGGACTAGCATAGAGCAGTACTTC.

In this sample, this clone turned up once. The rearrangement links TRBV7-6 to TRBJ2-2; TRBD2 is a possible D gene (5 bases). The CDR3 consists of 15 residues. Germline CDR1 and CDR2: SGHVS and FNYEAQ. Trimming took off 0 bases at V and 4 bases at J, with 9 bases between the two ends. CDR3: CASSLAGDATGELFF. DNA for the CDR3: TGTGCCAGCAGCTTAGCGGGAGACGCCACCGGGGAGCTGTTTTTT.

The rearrangement joins TRBV6-5 to TRBJ2-7; 8 bases line up with TRBD1. V was pared by 7 bases and J by 3 bases, with 5 bases of the junction left unmatched. This CDR3 spans 13 amino acids. CDR1 is MNHEY, CDR2 SVGAGI, per germline. In nucleotides, the CDR3 is TGTGCCAGCATGCCAGGGGGCATCTACGAGCAGTACTTC. It encodes CASMPGGIYEQYF.

The chain carries TRBV5-1 and TRBJ2-1; the D gene is possibly TRBD1 (5 bases). The germline V gene has CDR1 SGHRS and CDR2 YFSETQ. The CDR3 extends over 14 amino acids. Trimming pared 5 bases from V and 3 bases from J, leaving 12 bases between. CDR3 region: CASSDRPNYNEQFF. CDR3 bases: TGCGCCAGCAGTGACAGACCTAACTACAATGAGCAGTTCTTC.

This chain connects TRBV27 to TRBJ1-1; perhaps TRBD1 as D (5 bases). Germline V gene data show CDR1 as MNHEY and CDR2 as SMNVEV (reference sequence). The CDR3 has 14 residues. The germline V and J ends were trimmed by 2 bases and 1 base, with 8 bases remaining between them. CDR3 DNA sequence: TGTGCCAGCAGTTTACACAGGAGGAACACTGAAGCTTTCTTT. Amino acid sequence: CASSLHRRNTEAFF.